This TCR beta chain was documented in a study of T cell repertoires in cytomegalovirus infection. Study overall: Well-studied HLA-B-restricted epitopes and recently identified HLA-C-restricted epitopes of CMV were both used in the study. General study results and limits: Of the TCR beta families, the public ones yielded a cumulative frequency that identified carriers of CMV plus the relevant HLA. The response measured ex vivo was dominated by TCR beta clonotypes (HLA-C-restricted and CMV-specific).

TCRdb ran MiXCR on the reads and lists one entry per CDR3 protein. The sample consists of roughly 49,000 distinct CDR3 sequences, about a fifth of them appearing once. This clonotype was counted between two and nine times. Antigen specificity is unknown. The specimen was CD8+ T cells from cultured PBMCs, collected from culture after CMV antigen stimulation. The sequence came from a human donor in good health (CMV status not recorded). Some clones in this sample may be carry-over from other donors' samples.

The CDR3 DNA sequence: TGTGCCAGCAGCCAAGAAGGAGATACGCAGTATTTT. Its translation is CASSQEGDTQYF. The V gene is TRBV6-8, the J gene TRBJ2-3; D is undetermined. Germline lookup yields CDR1 MNHGY and CDR2 SAAAGT. Trimming removed 6 bases from V and 5 bases from J, with 9 bases in between. There are 12 residues in the CDR3.